This T cell receptor beta chain was sequenced for a study of metastatic and nonmetastatic thyroid tumors. In this sample, this clone turned up many times. Every patient underwent thyroid surgery untreated. TCRdb called clones again from the PCR reads with MiXCR. There are over 30,000 clones in the sample; around 16% occur only once, and 19% lies in the top ten. The germline V and J ends were trimmed by 4 bases and 0 bases, with 9 bases remaining between them. Germline CDR1 KGHSH, CDR2 LQKENI. CDR3 length equals 14 residues. Sample: blood. The sequence came from a male donor with papillary thyroid cancer or a benign thyroid nodule (not recorded which). Some clones in this sample may be carry-over from other donors' samples. The chain has TRBV18 and TRBJ2-5, with unresolved D. Written as DNA, the CDR3 is TGTGCCAGCTCACTTGGAACCAACCAAGAGACCCAGTACTTC. Translated: CASSLGTNQETQYF.